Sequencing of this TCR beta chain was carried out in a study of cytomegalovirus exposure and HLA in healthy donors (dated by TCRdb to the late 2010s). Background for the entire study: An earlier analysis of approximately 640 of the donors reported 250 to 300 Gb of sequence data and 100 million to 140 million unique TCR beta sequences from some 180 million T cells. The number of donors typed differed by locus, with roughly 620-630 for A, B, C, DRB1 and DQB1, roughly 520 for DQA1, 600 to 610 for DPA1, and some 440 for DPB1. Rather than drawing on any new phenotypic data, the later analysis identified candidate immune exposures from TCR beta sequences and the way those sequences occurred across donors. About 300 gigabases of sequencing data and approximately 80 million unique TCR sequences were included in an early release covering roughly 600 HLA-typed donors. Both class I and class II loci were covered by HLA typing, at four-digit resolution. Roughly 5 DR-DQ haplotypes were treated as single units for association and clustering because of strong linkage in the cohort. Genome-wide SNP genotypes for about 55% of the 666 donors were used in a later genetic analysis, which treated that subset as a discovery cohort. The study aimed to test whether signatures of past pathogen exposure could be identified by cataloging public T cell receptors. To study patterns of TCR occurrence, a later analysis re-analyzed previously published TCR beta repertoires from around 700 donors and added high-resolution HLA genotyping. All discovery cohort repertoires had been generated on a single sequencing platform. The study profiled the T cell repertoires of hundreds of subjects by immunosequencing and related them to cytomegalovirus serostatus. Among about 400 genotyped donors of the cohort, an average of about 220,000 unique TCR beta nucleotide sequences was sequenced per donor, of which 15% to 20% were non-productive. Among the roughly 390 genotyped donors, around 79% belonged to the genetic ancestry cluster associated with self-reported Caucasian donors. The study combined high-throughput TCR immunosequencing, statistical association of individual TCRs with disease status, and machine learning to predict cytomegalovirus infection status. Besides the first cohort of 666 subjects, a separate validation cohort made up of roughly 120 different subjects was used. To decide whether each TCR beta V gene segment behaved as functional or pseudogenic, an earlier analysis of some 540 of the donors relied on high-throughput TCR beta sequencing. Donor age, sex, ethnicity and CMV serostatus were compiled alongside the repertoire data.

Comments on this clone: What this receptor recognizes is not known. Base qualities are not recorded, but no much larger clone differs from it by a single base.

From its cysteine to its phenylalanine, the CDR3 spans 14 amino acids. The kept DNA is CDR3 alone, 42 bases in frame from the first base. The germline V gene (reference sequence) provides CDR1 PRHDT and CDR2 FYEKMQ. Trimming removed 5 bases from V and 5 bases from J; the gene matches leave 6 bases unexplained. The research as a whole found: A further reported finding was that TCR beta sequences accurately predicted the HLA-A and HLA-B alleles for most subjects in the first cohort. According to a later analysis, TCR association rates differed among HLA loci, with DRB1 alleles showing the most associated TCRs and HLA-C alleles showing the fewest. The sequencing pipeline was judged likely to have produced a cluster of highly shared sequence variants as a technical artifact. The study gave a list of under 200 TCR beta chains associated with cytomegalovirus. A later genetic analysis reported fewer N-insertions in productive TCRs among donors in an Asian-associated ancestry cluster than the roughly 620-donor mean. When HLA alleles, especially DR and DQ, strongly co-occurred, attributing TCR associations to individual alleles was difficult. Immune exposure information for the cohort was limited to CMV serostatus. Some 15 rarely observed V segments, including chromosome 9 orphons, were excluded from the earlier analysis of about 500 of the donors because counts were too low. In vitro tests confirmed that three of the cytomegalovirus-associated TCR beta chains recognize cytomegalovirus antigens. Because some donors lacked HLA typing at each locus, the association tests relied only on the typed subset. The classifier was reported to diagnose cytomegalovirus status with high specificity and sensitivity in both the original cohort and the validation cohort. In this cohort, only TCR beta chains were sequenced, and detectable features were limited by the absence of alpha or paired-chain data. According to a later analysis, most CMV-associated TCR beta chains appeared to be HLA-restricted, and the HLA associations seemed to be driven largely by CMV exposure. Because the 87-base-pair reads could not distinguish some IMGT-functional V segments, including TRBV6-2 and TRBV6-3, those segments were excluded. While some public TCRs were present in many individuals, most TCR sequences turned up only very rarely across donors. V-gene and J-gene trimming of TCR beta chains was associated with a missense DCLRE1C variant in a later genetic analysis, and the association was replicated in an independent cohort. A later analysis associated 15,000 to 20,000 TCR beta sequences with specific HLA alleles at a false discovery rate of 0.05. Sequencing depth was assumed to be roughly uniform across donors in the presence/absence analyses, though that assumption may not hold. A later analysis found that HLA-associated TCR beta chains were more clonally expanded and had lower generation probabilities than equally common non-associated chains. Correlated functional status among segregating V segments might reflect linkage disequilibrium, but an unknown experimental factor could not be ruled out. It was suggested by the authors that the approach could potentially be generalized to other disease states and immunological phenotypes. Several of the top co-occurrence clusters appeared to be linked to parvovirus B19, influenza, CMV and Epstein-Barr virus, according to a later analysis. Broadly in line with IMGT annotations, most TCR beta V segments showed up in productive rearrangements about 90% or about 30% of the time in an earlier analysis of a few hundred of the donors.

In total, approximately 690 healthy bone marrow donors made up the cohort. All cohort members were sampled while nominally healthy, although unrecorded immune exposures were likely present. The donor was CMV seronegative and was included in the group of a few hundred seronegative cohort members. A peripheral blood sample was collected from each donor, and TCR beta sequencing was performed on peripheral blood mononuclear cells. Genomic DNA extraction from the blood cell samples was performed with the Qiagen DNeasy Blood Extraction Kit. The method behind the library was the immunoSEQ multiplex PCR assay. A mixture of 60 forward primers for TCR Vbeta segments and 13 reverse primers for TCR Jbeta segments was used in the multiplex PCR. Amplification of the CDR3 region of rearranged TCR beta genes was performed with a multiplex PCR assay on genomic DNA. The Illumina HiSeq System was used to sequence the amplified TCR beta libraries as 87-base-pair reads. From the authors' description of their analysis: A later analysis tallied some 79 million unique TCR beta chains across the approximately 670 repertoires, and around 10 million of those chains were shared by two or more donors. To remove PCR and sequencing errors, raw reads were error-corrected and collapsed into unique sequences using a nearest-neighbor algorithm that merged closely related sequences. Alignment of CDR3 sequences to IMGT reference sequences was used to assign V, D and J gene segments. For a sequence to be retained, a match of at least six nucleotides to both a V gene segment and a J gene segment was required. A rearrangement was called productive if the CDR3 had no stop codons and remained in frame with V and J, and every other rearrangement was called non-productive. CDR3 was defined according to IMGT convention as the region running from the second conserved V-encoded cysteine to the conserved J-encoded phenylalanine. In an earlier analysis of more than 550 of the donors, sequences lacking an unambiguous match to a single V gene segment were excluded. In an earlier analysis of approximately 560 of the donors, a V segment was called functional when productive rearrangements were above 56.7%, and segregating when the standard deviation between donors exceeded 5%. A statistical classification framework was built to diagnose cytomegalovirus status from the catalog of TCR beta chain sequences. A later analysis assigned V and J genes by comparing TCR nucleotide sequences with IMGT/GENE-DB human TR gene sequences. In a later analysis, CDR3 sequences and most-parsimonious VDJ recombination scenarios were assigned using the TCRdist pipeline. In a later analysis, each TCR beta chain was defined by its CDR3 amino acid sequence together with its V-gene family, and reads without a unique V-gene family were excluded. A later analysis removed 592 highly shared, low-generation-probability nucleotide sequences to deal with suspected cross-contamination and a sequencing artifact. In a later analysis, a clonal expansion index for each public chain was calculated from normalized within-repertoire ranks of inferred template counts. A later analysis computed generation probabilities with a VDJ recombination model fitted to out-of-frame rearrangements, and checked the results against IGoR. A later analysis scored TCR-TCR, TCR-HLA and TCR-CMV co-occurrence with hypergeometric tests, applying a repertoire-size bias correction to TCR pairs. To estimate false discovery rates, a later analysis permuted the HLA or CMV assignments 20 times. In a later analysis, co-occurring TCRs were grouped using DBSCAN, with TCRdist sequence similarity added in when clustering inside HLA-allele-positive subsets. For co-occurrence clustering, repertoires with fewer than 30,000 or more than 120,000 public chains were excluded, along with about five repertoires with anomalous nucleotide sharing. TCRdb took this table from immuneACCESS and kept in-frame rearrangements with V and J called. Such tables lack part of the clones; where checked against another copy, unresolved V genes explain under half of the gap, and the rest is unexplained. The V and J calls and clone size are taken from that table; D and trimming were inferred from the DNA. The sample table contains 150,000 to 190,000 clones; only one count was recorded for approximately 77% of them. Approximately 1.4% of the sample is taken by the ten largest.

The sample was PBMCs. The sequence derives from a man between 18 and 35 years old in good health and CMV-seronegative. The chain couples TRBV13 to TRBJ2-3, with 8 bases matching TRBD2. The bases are TGTGCCAGCAGCCCCCCGGGAGGGGGAGATACGCAGTATTTT. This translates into CASSPPGGGDTQYF.